The source of this T cell receptor (beta chain) is a study of blood T cell repertoires in COVID-19. Turning to the study itself: T cells, B-cell-depleted T cells, or PBMCs supplied cDNA or gDNA.

Original methodology: Reference gene primer amplification gave nucleated cell count estimates. Here immunoSEQ multiplex PCR was the method, and the copy in TCRdb shows in-frame clones only, minus some. That table gives V, J and clone size, and the DNA gave D and trimming. Of tens of thousands of clones listed, around 80% are singletons. Germline V lookup: CDR1 SGHTA, CDR2 FQGNSA. The CDR3 length is 15 residues. Between the trimmed V and J ends, which lost 5 bases and 0 bases, there was a span of 12 bases. This sequence joins TRBV7-2 and TRBJ2-3, with D possibly being TRBD2 (5 bases). The sequenced sample consisted of peripheral blood. The TCR was taken from a man in his fifties or sixties with active or convalescent COVID-19. The CDR3 DNA follows: TGTGCCAGCAGCCCACTAGGGATTAGCACAGATACGCAGTATTTT. Translation: CASSPLGISTDTQYF.